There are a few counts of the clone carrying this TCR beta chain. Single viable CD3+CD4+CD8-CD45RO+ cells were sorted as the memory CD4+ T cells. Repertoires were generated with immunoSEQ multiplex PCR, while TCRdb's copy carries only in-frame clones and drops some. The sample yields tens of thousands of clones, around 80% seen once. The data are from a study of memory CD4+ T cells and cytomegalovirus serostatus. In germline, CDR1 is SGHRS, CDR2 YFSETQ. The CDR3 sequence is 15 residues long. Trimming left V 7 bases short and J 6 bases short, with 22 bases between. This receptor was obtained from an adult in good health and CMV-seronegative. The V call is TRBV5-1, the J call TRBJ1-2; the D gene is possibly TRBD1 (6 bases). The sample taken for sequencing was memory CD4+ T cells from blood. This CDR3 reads CASLRDTNTKDGYTF. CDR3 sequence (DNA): TGCGCCAGCCTAAGGGACACTAATACTAAGGATGGCTACACCTTC.